This section outlines one T cell receptor (beta chain) sequence together with its context. The data stem from a study of control samples from healthy donors and cancer patients. Profiling relied on immunoSEQ multiplex PCR, and the TCRdb table lists in-frame clones only, not all of them. The sample gives roughly 76,000 clones, around 94% of which show up once; 6.2% is in the top ten. This CDR3 region has 12 residues. V lost 10 bases and J lost 3, with 12 bases in between. Germline CDR1 MGHDK, CDR2 SYGVNS. Sequencing was done on a sample of blood. The chain employs TRBV25-1 and TRBJ1-2, with D hard to call. This receptor was taken from a woman aged 40 to 50 in good health. The chain's CDR3 is CATSTPHYGYTF. CDR3 DNA: TGTGCCACCTCAACGCCCCACTATGGCTACACCTTC.